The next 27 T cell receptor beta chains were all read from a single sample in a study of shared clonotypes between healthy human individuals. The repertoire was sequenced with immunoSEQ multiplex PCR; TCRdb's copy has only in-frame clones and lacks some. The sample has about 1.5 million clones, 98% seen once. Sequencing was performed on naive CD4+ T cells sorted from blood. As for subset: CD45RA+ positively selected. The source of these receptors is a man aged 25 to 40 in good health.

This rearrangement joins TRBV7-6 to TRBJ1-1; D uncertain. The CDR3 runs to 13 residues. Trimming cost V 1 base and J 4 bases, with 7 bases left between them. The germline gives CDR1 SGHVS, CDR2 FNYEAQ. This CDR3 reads CASSLGSTTEAFF. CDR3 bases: TGTGCCAGCAGCTTAGGGAGTACCACTGAAGCTTTCTTT.

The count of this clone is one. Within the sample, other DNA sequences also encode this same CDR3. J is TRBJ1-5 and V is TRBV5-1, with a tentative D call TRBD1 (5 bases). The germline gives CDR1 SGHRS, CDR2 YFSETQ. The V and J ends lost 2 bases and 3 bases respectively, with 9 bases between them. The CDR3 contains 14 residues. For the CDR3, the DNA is TGCGCCAGCAGCTTAGGAGGGGACAATCAGCCCCAGCATTTT. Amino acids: CASSLGGDNQPQHF.

CDR3: CASSRKPGPTEAFF. The CDR3 coding sequence is TGTGCCAGCAGCCGAAAGCCCGGCCCCACTGAAGCTTTCTTT. The chain employs TRBV5-5 and TRBJ1-1; D unclear. Trimming pared 4 bases from V and 4 bases from J, leaving 14 bases between. The CDR3 is 14 residues long. Looked up from germline, CDR1 is SGHKS and CDR2 is YYEKEE (reference sequence).

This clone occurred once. The CDR3 reads CASSLGDRIGEQYF. In nucleotides, the CDR3 is TGTGCCAGCAGCCTGGGGGACAGAATCGGCGAGCAGTACTTC. J is TRBJ2-7 and V is TRBV5-6, with 7 positions matching TRBD1. The junction had 10 bases not matched to a gene; V was cut back by 4 bases and J by 6 bases. CDR1 and CDR2 from the germline V gene are SGHDT and YYEEEE. The CDR3 spans 14 residues.

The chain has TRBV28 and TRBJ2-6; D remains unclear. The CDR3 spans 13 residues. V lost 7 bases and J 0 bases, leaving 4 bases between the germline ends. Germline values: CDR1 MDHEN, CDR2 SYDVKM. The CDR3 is CASTDSGANVLTF. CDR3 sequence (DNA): TGTGCCAGCACCGACTCTGGGGCCAACGTCCTGACTTTC.

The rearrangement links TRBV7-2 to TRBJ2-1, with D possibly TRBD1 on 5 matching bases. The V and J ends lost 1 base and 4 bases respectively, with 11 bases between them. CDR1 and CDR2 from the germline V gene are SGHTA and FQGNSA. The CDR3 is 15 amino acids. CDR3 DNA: TGTGCCAGCAGCTTAGTGGTGGGGCAATACAATGAGCAGTTCTTC. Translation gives CASSLVVGQYNEQFF.

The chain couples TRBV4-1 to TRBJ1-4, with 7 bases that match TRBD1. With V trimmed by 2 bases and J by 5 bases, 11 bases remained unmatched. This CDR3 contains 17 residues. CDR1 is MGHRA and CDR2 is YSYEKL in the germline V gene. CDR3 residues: CASSQPRVSGQNEKLFF. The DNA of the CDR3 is TGCGCCAGCAGCCAACCCCGCGTTTCGGGACAGAATGAAAAACTGTTTTTT.

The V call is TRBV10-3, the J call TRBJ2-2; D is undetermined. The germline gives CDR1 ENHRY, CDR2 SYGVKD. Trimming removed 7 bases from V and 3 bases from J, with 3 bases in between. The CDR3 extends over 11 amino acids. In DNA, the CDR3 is TGTGCCATCAAGGACACCGGGGAGCTGTTTTTT. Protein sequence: CAIKDTGELFF.

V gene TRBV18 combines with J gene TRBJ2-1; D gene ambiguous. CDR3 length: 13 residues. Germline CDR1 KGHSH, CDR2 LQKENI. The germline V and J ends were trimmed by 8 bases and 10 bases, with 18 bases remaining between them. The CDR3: CASTPPLTAEQFF. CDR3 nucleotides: TGTGCCAGCACTCCCCCTCTGACGGCCGAGCAGTTCTTC.

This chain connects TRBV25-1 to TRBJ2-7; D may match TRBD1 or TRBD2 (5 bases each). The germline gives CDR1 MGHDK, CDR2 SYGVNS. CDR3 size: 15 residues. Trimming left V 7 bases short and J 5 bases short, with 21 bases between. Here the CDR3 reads CASTPSGAGVDEQYF. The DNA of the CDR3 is TGTGCCAGCACCCCATCCGGGGCCGGGGTCGACGAGCAGTACTTC.

The CDR3 loop reads CASSNQGYSYEQYF. The CDR3 bases are TGCGCCAGCAGCAACCAGGGCTACTCCTACGAGCAGTACTTC. The chain combines TRBV5-1 with TRBJ2-7; a weak D match, TRBD1 (5 bases). Germline V gene lookup returns CDR1 SGHRS and CDR2 YFSETQ. The CDR3 extends over 14 amino acids. The ends were cut back, 4 bases at V and 0 bases at J, with 11 bases in the middle.

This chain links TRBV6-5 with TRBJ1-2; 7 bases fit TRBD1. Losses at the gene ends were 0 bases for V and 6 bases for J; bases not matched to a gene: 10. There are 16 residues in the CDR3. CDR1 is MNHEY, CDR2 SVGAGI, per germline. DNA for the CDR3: TGTGCCAGCAGTTACTCGGGACAGCTTCAAGCGGATGGCTACACCTTC. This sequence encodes CASSYSGQLQADGYTF.

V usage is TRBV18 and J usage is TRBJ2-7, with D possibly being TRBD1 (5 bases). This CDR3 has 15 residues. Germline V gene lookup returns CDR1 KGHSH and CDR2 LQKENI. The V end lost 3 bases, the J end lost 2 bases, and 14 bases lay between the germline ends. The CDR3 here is CASSPKNRITYEQYF. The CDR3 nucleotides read TGTGCCAGCTCACCCAAGAACAGGATAACCTACGAGCAGTACTTC.

CDR3 coding DNA: TGTGCCAGCAGCCAAGATTTTTCGGGGCAAAGGACTAGCGGTTACGAGCAGTACTTC. Translation: CASSQDFSGQRTSGYEQYF. J is TRBJ2-7 and V is TRBV14; 10 nucleotides agree with TRBD2. The CDR3 is 19 residues long. Unmatched junction bases numbered 15, after V lost 0 bases and J lost 4 bases. The germline CDR1 and CDR2 sequences are SGHDN and FVKESK.

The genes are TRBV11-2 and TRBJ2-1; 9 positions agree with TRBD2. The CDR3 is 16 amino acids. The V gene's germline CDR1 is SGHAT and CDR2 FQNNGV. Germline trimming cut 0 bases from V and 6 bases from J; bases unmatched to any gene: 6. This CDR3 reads CASSLDPIAGVNEQFF. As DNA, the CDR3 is TGTGCCAGCAGCTTAGATCCGATAGCGGGGGTCAATGAGCAGTTCTTC.

In nucleotides, the CDR3 is TGTGCCAGCAGCATGACAGGGGAACCCTACGAGCAGTACTTC. Amino acid sequence: CASSMTGEPYEQYF. V is TRBV7-6 and J is TRBJ2-7; 8 positions match TRBD1. J lost 2 bases, V lost 5 bases, and 5 bases had no gene match. The germline gives CDR1 SGHVS, CDR2 FNYEAQ. This CDR3 is built from 14 residues.

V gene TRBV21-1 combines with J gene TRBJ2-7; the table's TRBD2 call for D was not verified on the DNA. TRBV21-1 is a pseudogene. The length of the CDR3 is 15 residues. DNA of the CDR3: TGTGCCAGCAGCAACCTAGCGGGAGAGATCTACGAGCAGTACTTC. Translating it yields CASSNLAGEIYEQYF.

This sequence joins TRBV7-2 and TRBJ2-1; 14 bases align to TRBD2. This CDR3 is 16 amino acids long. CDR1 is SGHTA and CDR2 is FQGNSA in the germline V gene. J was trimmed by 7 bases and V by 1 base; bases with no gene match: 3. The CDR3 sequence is CASSLVGTSGSNEQFF. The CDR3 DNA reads TGTGCCAGCAGCTTAGTGGGGACTAGCGGGAGTAATGAGCAGTTCTTC.

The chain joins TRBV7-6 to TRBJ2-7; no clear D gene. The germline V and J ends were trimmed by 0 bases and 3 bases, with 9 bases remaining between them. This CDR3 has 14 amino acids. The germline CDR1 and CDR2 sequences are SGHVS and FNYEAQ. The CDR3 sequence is CASSLAMGSYEQYF. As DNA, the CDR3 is TGTGCCAGCAGCTTAGCTATGGGCAGCTACGAGCAGTACTTC.

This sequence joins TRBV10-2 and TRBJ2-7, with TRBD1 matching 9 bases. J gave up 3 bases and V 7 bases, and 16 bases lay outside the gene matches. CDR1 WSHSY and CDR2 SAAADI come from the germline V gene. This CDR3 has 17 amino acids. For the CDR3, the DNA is TGCGCCAGCAAACCACAGGGGGCCTACGACTGGAACTACGAGCAGTACTTC. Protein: CASKPQGAYDWNYEQYF.

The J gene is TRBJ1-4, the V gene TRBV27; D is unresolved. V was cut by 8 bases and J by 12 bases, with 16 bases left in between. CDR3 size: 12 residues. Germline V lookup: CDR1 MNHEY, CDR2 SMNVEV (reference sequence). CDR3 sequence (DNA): TGTGCCAGCGGGCTCCGTTCCGGGGAACTGTTTTTT. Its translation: CASGLRSGELFF.

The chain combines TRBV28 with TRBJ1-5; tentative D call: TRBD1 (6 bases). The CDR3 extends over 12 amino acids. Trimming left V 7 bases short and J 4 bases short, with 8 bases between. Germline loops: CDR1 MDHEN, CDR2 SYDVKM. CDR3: CASTQGNQPQHF. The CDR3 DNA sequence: TGTGCCAGCACTCAGGGGAATCAGCCCCAGCATTTT.

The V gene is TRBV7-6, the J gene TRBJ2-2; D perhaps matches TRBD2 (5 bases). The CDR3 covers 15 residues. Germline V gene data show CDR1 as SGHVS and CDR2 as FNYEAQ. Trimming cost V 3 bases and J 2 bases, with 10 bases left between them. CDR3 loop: CASSFLATNTGELFF. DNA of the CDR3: TGTGCCAGCAGCTTTTTAGCGACCAACACCGGGGAGCTGTTTTTT.

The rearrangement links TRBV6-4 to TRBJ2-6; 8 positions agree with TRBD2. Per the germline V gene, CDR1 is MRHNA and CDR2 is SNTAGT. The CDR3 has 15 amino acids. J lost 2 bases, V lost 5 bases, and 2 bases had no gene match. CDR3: CASSLGGAGANVLTF. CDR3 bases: TGTGCCAGCAGTCTCGGGGGGGCTGGGGCCAACGTCCTGACTTTC.

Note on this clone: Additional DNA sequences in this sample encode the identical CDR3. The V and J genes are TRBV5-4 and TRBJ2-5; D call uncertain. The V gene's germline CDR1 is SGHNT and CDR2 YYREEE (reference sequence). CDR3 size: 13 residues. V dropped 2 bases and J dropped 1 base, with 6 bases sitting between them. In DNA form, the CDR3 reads TGTGCCAGCAGCTTAGGAGCCCAAGAGACCCAGTACTTC. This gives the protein CASSLGAQETQYF.

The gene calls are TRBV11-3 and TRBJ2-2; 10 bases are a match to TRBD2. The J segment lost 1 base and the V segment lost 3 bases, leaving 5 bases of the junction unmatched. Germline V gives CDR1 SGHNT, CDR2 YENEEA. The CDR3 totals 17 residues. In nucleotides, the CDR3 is TGTGCCAGCAGCTTCTTAGCGGGAGGCCAGAACACCGGGGAGCTGTTTTTT. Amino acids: CASSFLAGGQNTGELFF.

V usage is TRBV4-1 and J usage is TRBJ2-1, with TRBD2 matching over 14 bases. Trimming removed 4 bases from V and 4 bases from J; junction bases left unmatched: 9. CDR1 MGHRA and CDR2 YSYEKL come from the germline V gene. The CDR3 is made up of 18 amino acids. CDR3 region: CASSPQGLAGVGYNEQFF. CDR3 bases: TGCGCCAGCAGCCCCCAGGGACTAGCGGGAGTGGGATACAATGAGCAGTTCTTC.